Following are 30 T cell receptor beta chains from one sample sequenced in a study of cytomegalovirus exposure and HLA in healthy donors. The assay was immunoSEQ multiplex PCR, and TCRdb's table has in-frame clones only and misses some. Among around 70,000 clones listed, approximately 95% were seen once. The sequenced sample was PBMCs. The receptors shown here come from a man aged 18 to 30 in good health and CMV-seropositive.

This chain connects TRBV5-7 to TRBJ1-3; 8 positions match TRBD1. TRBV5-7 carries the ORF label, with uncertain function. CDR3 size: 15 residues. Unmatched junction bases numbered 5, after V lost 4 bases and J lost 2 bases. In DNA form, the CDR3 reads TGTGCCAGCAGCCCAGGGGGCGCGACTGGAAACACCATATATTTT. Translation gives CASSPGGATGNTIYF.

V gene TRBV25-1 combines with J gene TRBJ2-1; TRBD2 aligns across 10 bases. The CDR3 covers 15 residues. Germline values: CDR1 MGHDK, CDR2 SYGVNS. V lost 6 bases to trimming and J lost 8 bases; unmatched junction nucleotides: 10. The CDR3 loop reads CASRASGGESDEQFF. CDR3 bases: TGTGCCAGCAGGGCTAGCGGGGGCGAAAGCGATGAGCAGTTCTTC.

This chain links TRBV9 with TRBJ2-1; the D is unclear. The V gene lost 1 base and the J gene lost 5 bases, with 16 bases spanning the gap. The CDR3 runs to 16 residues. Germline assignment: CDR1 SGDLS and CDR2 YYNGEE. The CDR3 loop reads CASSVSEFIPNNEQFF. The CDR3 nucleotides are TGTGCCAGCAGCGTATCCGAGTTTATTCCCAACAATGAGCAGTTCTTC.

This chain links TRBV7-9 with TRBJ2-3, with no clear D. The CDR3 has 12 amino acids. Trimming stripped 1 base from V and 4 bases from J, with 3 bases between. The germline V gene encodes CDR1 SEHNR and CDR2 FQNEAQ (reference sequence). The CDR3 here is CASSLVSDTQYF. DNA for the CDR3: TGTGCCAGCAGCTTAGTATCAGATACGCAGTATTTT. The full variable domain, rest sourced from reference TRBV7-9 and TRBJ2-3, is DTGVSQNPRHKITKRGQNVTFRCDPISEHNRLYWYRQTLGQGPEFLTYFQNEAQLEKSRLLSDRFSAERPKGSFSTLEIQRTEQGDSAMYLCASSLVSDTQYFGPGTRLTVL.

The rearrangement uses TRBV12-1 and TRBJ2-2; whether TRBD2, the table's D call, matches the DNA was not checked. TRBV12-1 corresponds to a pseudogene. The CDR3 is made up of 17 amino acids. The CDR3 reads CASIHLHPGLYTGELFF. As DNA, the CDR3 is TGTGCCAGCATCCACTTGCACCCGGGACTATACACCGGGGAGCTGTTTTTT.

The chain employs TRBV30 and TRBJ2-5; 9 bases match TRBD1. The CDR3 length is 13 residues. Germline lookup yields CDR1 GTSNPN and CDR2 SVGIG (reference sequence). The junction had 3 bases not matched to a gene; V was cut back by 2 bases and J by 5 bases. CDR3 DNA sequence: TGTGCCTGGAGTAAAGACAGGGGGGAGACCCAGTACTTC. Protein: CAWSKDRGETQYF.

The V and J genes are TRBV5-8 and TRBJ2-7; a possible D gene is TRBD2 (5 bases). With 0 bases removed from V and 2 bases from J, the gap between germline ends came to 9 bases. The germline CDR1 and CDR2 sequences are SGHTS and YDEGEE. The CDR3 contains 14 residues. The CDR3 here is CASSLGGPTYEQYF. DNA of the CDR3: TGTGCCAGCAGCTTGGGAGGGCCTACCTACGAGCAGTACTTC.

This chain connects TRBV19 to TRBJ2-7; D may be TRBD2 (6 bases). V dropped 7 bases and J dropped 5 bases, with 15 bases sitting between them. This CDR3 region has 13 residues. The V gene's germline CDR1 is LNHDA and CDR2 SQIVND (reference sequence). The CDR3 spells CASNTGVWDEQYF. The CDR3 region has the DNA TGTGCCAGTAACACGGGAGTATGGGACGAGCAGTACTTC. Full variable domain (rest looked up from reference TRBV19 and TRBJ2-7): DGGITQSPKYLFRKEGQNVTLSCEQNLNHDAMYWYRQDPGQGLRLIYYSQIVNDFQKGDIAEGYSVSREKKESFPLTVTSAQKNPTAFYLCASNTGVWDEQYFGPGTRLTVT.

The rearrangement joins TRBV25-1 to TRBJ2-1; TRBD1 agrees at 8 bases. Germline V gene data show CDR1 as MGHDK and CDR2 as SYGVNS. The CDR3 is 15 amino acids. With 3 bases clipped from V and 5 bases from J, the junction kept 6 bases outside the gene matches. As DNA, the CDR3 is TGTGCCAGCAGTGAGACAGGGGATAAGGACAATGAGCAGTTCTTC. This encodes CASSETGDKDNEQFF.

This clone appeared once. The chain is built from TRBV2 and TRBJ2-7; 13 nucleotides match TRBD2. Trimming at V came to 6 bases and at J to 5 bases, leaving 7 bases not matched to a gene. CDR3 length equals 15 residues. Germline V CDR1 and CDR2: SNHLY, FYNNEI. The CDR3 DNA follows: TGTGCCAGCAGCGAGGGGACTAGCGGGATTCACGAGCAGTACTTC. Protein product: CASSEGTSGIHEQYF.

This clone was seen only once. The genes are TRBV27 and TRBJ1-5; 8 positions agree with TRBD1. Losses at the gene ends were 5 bases for V and 1 base for J; bases not matched to a gene: 10. The CDR3 is made up of 17 amino acids. Germline CDR1 is MNHEY and CDR2 is SMNVEV (reference sequence). CDR3 coding DNA: TGTGCCAGCAGTAAACAGGGGGTTCATAGCAGCAATCAGCCCCAGCATTTT. Protein sequence: CASSKQGVHSSNQPQHF.

The chain has TRBV2 and TRBJ1-1; D not certain. With 3 bases removed from V and 3 bases from J, the gap between germline ends came to 8 bases. Per the germline V gene, CDR1 is SNHLY and CDR2 is FYNNEI. This CDR3 comprises 13 residues. The CDR3 protein is CASSEEGYTEAFF. DNA for the CDR3: TGTGCCAGCAGTGAGGAGGGATACACTGAAGCTTTCTTT.

Only a few counts were recorded for this clone. The gene calls are TRBV28 and TRBJ1-2, with 7 positions matching TRBD1. The CDR3 has 15 residues. Per germline, CDR1 MDHEN and CDR2 SYDVKM. Trimming cost V 10 bases and J 4 bases; bases outside gene matches: 15. CDR3 bases: TGTGCCACCTCGATGACTGACAGGGAAGCCTATGGCTACACCTTC. As protein: CATSMTDREAYGYTF.

This clone was observed a single time. One end of the junction fails to match germline, which may point to a read error. The rearrangement uses TRBV7-9 and TRBJ2-1; 8 positions agree with TRBD2. This CDR3 spans 12 amino acids. CDR1 is SEHNR, CDR2 FQNEAQ, per germline (reference sequence). The DNA for the CDR3 is TGTGCCAGCAGCTTAGGACAGCGGGAGACGATCTTC. Amino acid sequence: CASSLGQRETIF.

This chain links TRBV5-1 with TRBJ2-3; 11 positions match TRBD2. CDR1 and CDR2 from the germline V gene are SGHRS and YFSETQ. The CDR3 consists of 17 residues. V lost 0 bases, J lost 5 bases, and 8 bases stayed unmatched. This CDR3 is CASSLESSGRRLDTQYF. CDR3 nucleotides: TGCGCCAGCAGCTTGGAGTCTAGCGGGAGGAGATTAGATACGCAGTATTTT.

The chain employs TRBV29-1 and TRBJ1-2; D may be TRBD1 (6 bases). With 2 bases removed from V and 0 bases from J, the gap between germline ends came to 10 bases. Per germline, CDR1 SQVTM and CDR2 ANQGSEA. This CDR3 has 14 amino acids. CDR3: CSVERDTSNYGYTF. For the CDR3, the DNA is TGCAGCGTTGAAAGGGACACTTCTAACTATGGCTACACCTTC.

This clone appeared once. The chain carries TRBV18 and TRBJ2-3; D not resolved. The CDR3 loop spans 12 amino acids. From germline, CDR1 is KGHSH and CDR2 LQKENI. V gave up 3 bases and J gave up 2 bases, with 3 bases separating them. The CDR3 DNA is TGTGCCAGCTCACCCTCCACAGATACGCAGTATTTT. Translated: CASSPSTDTQYF.

The chain carries TRBV4-1 and TRBJ2-1, with D perhaps TRBD2 (5 bases). This CDR3 contains 14 residues. The V end lost 1 base, the J end lost 8 bases, and 12 bases lay between the germline ends. Germline V gives CDR1 MGHRA, CDR2 YSYEKL. The CDR3 region is CASSQGRELDEQFF. The DNA of the CDR3 is TGCGCCAGCAGCCAAGGTAGGGAGCTGGATGAGCAGTTCTTC.

The chain couples TRBV15 to TRBJ2-6, with a possible D match to TRBD2 (5 bases). Germline loops: CDR1 LNHNV, CDR2 YYDKDF (reference sequence). Between the trimmed V and J ends, which lost 0 bases and 0 bases, there was a span of 6 bases. This CDR3 is built from 16 residues. As DNA, the CDR3 is TGTGCCACCAGCAGAGATGGGAGCTCTGGGGCCAACGTCCTGACTTTC. Its protein is CATSRDGSSGANVLTF.

The chain uses TRBV11-2 and TRBJ1-1; D remains ambiguous. V lost 5 bases to trimming and J lost 4 bases, with 17 bases between them. The CDR3 length is 15 residues. In germline, CDR1 is SGHAT, CDR2 FQNNGV. CDR3 coding DNA: TGTGCCAGCAGCCCTTCGGGAGGGATGGGCACTGAAGCTTTCTTT. Translation gives CASSPSGGMGTEAFF.

This clone was seen just once. V gene TRBV7-3 combines with J gene TRBJ2-3, with D tentatively TRBD1 (5 bases). There are 13 residues in the CDR3. V dropped 6 bases and J dropped 2 bases, with 9 bases sitting between them. CDR1 is SGHTA, CDR2 FQGTGA, per germline. The DNA for the CDR3 is TGTGCCAGCAGTAGACAGTCCACAGATACGCAGTATTTT. Amino acid sequence: CASSRQSTDTQYF. Looking up the rest from reference TRBV7-3 and TRBJ2-3 gives the full variable domain: GAGVSQTPSNKVTEKGKYVELRCDPISGHTALYWYRQSLGQGPEFLIYFQGTGAADDSGLPNDRFFAVRPEGSVSTLKIQRTERGDSAVYLCASSRQSTDTQYFGPGTRLTVL.

This clone was recorded once. CDR3 residues: CAWSTGSGEQYF. The CDR3 DNA follows: TGTGCCTGGAGTACCGGGTCTGGGGAGCAGTACTTC. The chain uses TRBV30 and TRBJ2-7; the D is unclear. The germline V gene has CDR1 GTSNPN and CDR2 SVGIG (reference sequence). V lost 2 bases, J lost 7 bases, and 12 bases lay in between. There are 12 residues in the CDR3.

The CDR3 reads CASSPAADGTGGYTF. For the CDR3, the DNA is TGTGCCAGCTCCCCTGCGGCAGACGGGACTGGGGGCTACACCTTC. The chain links TRBV18 to TRBJ1-2, with D perhaps matching TRBD1 (5 bases). In germline, CDR1 is KGHSH, CDR2 LQKENI. V was cut by 6 bases and J by 8 bases, with 22 bases left in between. There are 15 residues in the CDR3.

The rearrangement uses TRBV30 and TRBJ2-3, with 9 bases that match TRBD2. The CDR3 covers 16 residues. Germline-derived CDR1 and CDR2 are GTSNPN and SVGIG (reference sequence). The V and J ends lost 3 bases and 10 bases, in that order; junction bases with no gene match: 17. This CDR3 reads CAWRMGVSGRRGAQYF. Here the CDR3 DNA reads TGTGCCTGGAGAATGGGTGTGAGCGGGAGGAGAGGCGCGCAGTATTTT.

The V call is TRBV28, the J call TRBJ2-7; 11 bases fit TRBD1. Germline CDR1 and CDR2: MDHEN and SYDVKM. The trim removed 4 bases at V and 5 bases at J, leaving 1 base unmatched. The CDR3 contains 13 residues. CDR3 in amino acids: CASSSGQGDEQYF. CDR3 in DNA: TGTGCCAGCAGTTCGGGACAGGGGGACGAGCAGTACTTC.

The chain employs TRBV9 and TRBJ2-3, with 10 nucleotides matching TRBD2. The CDR3 spans 15 residues. J was trimmed by 3 bases and V by 4 bases; bases with no gene match: 5. In germline, CDR1 is SGDLS, CDR2 YYNGEE. CDR3 in amino acids: CASSPGLALTDTQYF. The CDR3 nucleotides read TGTGCCAGCAGCCCGGGACTAGCGTTAACAGATACGCAGTATTTT.

This chain uses TRBV5-1 with TRBJ1-3; D unclear. CDR1 SGHRS and CDR2 YFSETQ come from the germline V gene. The CDR3 is made up of 13 amino acids. Trimming took off 1 base at V and 8 bases at J, with 10 bases between the two ends. The CDR3 DNA reads TGCGCCAGCAGCTTGTGGTCCGGGGACACCATATATTTT. Its protein is CASSLWSGDTIYF. The full variable domain, rest sourced from reference TRBV5-1 and TRBJ1-3, is KAGVTQTPRYLIKTRGQQVTLSCSPISGHRSVSWYQQTPGQGLQFLFEYFSETQRNKGNFPGRFSGRQFSNSRSEMNVSTLELGDSALYLCASSLWSGDTIYFGEGSWLTVV.

The chain has TRBV18 and TRBJ2-7; 7 bases are shared with TRBD1. The germline V gene has CDR1 KGHSH and CDR2 LQKENI. Unmatched junction bases numbered 1, after V lost 3 bases and J lost 2 bases. The CDR3 is 13 amino acids. CDR3 nucleotide sequence: TGTGCCAGCTCACCCGGGACAGCCTACGAGCAGTACTTC. It yields the protein CASSPGTAYEQYF.

V gene TRBV28 combines with J gene TRBJ1-5, with a weak D call TRBD1 (6 bases). CDR3 length: 12 amino acids. V was clipped by 8 bases and J by 4 bases, with 9 bases between them. Germline V gene lookup returns CDR1 MDHEN and CDR2 SYDVKM. CDR3 in amino acids: CASGQGNQPQHF. The CDR3 nucleotides are TGTGCCAGCGGGCAGGGGAATCAGCCCCAGCATTTT.

The V and J genes are TRBV7-6 and TRBJ2-7, with a tentative D call TRBD2 (6 bases). Trimming pared 5 bases from V and 3 bases from J, leaving 11 bases between. CDR1 is SGHVS and CDR2 is FNYEAQ in the germline V gene. The CDR3 covers 13 residues. The CDR3 DNA reads as TGTGCCAGCAGCACCCGGGGGAGCTACGAGCAGTACTTC. As protein: CASSTRGSYEQYF.